This TCR beta chain emerged from a study of shared clonotypes between healthy human individuals (dated by TCRdb to about 2020). About the full investigation: The cohort included a few men and a couple of women between 18 and 49 years of age. Between about 0.9 and 9 billion PBMCs per donor were obtained by leukapheresis. Different laboratories and diverse techniques were used to prepare libraries and sequence TCR repertoires, to increase sequencing depth and limit assay-specific biases. To estimate repertoire size and how much clonotypes are shared between individuals, the study performed deep sequencing of blood TCR repertoires from roughly five healthy adults. Per donor, three plates each were used for CD4 naive and CD4 memory, two for CD8 naive, and one for CD8 memory. The paper's findings and limits, for the study overall: Higher generation probabilities were observed for clonotypes shared by all four sorted-subset donors than for non-shared clonotypes. Estimated clonotype richness was generally larger for naive than for memory subsets. Because the study included only a small number of donors, the genetic and exposure-history diversity represented was limited. Sampling was limited to blood, and TCR repertoires in tissue likely differ from TCR repertoires in blood. Across four donors, around 5% of naive CD4, roughly 3.3% of naive CD8, 2% to 2.5% of memory CD4, and approximately 0.4% of memory CD8 clonotypes were shared. Pairwise subsampling led to the expectation that sequencing depth would affect the degree of clonotype sharing among donors. Even with the large sequencing depth, rarefaction of the sorted-subset datasets indicated that sequencing was incomplete.

A remark on this clone: It has no known antigen specificity. No base quality information exists; no much larger clone differs at one position.

V and J lose 4 bases and 2 bases, and a span of 11 bases separates them. Reading from cysteine to phenylalanine, the CDR3 counts 14 amino acids. Of the read, only the CDR3 DNA is kept; its 42 bases are in frame from base 1. The germline V gene supplies CDR1 SGHVS and CDR2 FQNEAQ. TCR CDR3 regions were amplified from genomic DNA by multiplex PCR using the deep immunoSEQ assay. Extracted genomic DNA from each cell subset was spread evenly across all wells of several immunoSEQ 96-well plates, with each plate serving as a replicate. For sorted subsets, approximately 190 ng of genomic DNA, equivalent to 30,000 or so T cell genomes, went into each replicate PCR. Purified libraries were measured with a Qubit 3.0 fluorometer, size-checked on a Bioanalyzer 2100, and measured again with the KAPA Library Quantification kit. A separate single-read 150-cycle Illumina NextSeq 550 flow cell was used to sequence each immunoSEQ 96-well plate. Per the authors' processing: The immunoSEQ output contained only junctional sequences without quality scores, so filtering could not match that applied to full-length reads. To assign V/J genes and CDR3, sequences were annotated using PyIR, a Python wrapper for IgBLAST v1.9, with IMGT germline references. Any read was removed if the V/J assignment was weak (E-value above 1e-6), the CDR3 was missing, or the read contained stop codons, out-of-frame junctions, or ambiguous translated residues. V3J clonotypes were defined by identical inferred V gene, J gene, and CDR3 amino acid sequence. The percentage overlap between two repertoires was calculated by dividing the number of shared unique clonotypes by the size of the smaller repertoire. RTK rarefaction, the Chao1 estimator, and Recon v2.1 estimates of unobserved clonotypes were used to assess repertoire richness. Generation probabilities for all TCRbeta clonotypes obtained by the gDNA method from a handful of donors were computed using OLGA. TCRdb obtained this table from immuneACCESS and retained in-frame rearrangements with V and J assigned. These tables miss some clones; where compared with another copy, unresolved V genes account for less than half of the shortfall, and the remainder is unexplained. V and J calls and clone size come straight from that table; D and trimming were deduced from the DNA. The sample table records 2 million to 2.5 million clones; about 90% of these occur just once. The ten biggest clones cover about 0.41% of the sample.

The donors were healthy, HIV-negative adults who had no recently reported acute infections or vaccinations. Every donor was a Caucasian adult residing in Nashville, Tennessee, USA. CD4+ T cells were enriched by magnetic negative selection, after which naive cells were positively selected on CD45RA and the negative fraction was taken as the memory subset. Blood was collected by leukapheresis, and PBMCs were isolated by Ficoll-Histopaque density gradient centrifugation and then cryopreserved in liquid nitrogen vapor phase. Analytical flow cytometry was used to check the purity and quantity of every magnetically sorted T cell population. Each sorted fraction had its genomic DNA isolated and then quantified by UV absorbance on a Nanodrop 2000c.

Recombination joined TRBV7-8 with TRBJ1-1; possibly the D gene is TRBD1, per 6 matching bases. Source material: naive CD4+ T cells from PBMCs. The sample's cell subset or site label is to be understood as: CD45RA+ positively selected. The receptor was derived from a man in his late teens or twenties in good health. Some clones in this sample may be carry-over from other donors' samples. DNA sequence: TGTGCCAGCAGCTCAACGACAGGAAACACTGAAGCTTTCTTT. It encodes CASSSTTGNTEAFF.